One T cell receptor (beta chain) is described in this entry. Its antigen is currently unknown. The CDR3 extends over 15 amino acids. Trimming shortened V by 3 bases and J by 5 bases, and 16 bases separated the two germline ends. The germline V gene encodes CDR1 MDHEN and CDR2 SYDVKM. MiXCR was run by TCRdb on the reads, yielding one entry per CDR3 protein. The sample includes 380,000 or so distinct CDR3 sequences, just under 35% of them seen just once. This sample is drawn from a study of T cell repertoires in cytomegalovirus infection. Overall study context: In the study, CMV epitopes included recently identified HLA-C-restricted and well-studied HLA-B-restricted ones. Both CMV infection and a matching HLA type were indicated by public TCR beta signatures. General study points: Clonotypes of TCR beta that were HLA-C-restricted and CMV-specific dominated the ex vivo response.

The sample consisted of cultured PBMCs, taken from culture after CMV antigen stimulation. This TCR was sampled from a human donor in good health (CMV status not recorded). Some clones in this sample may be carry-over from other donors' samples. This chain uses TRBV28 with TRBJ1-2, with D possibly matching TRBD1 (6 bases). The CDR3 DNA is TGTGCCAGCAGTTTTAGCGGGGGCGCTGAATATGGCTACACCTTC. Translated: CASSFSGGAEYGYTF.